This T cell receptor beta chain appears in the sequencing data of a study of cytomegalovirus exposure and HLA in healthy donors (dated by TCRdb to 2016 to 2017). About the investigation overall: According to an earlier analysis of 587 of the donors, roughly 180 million T cells yielded roughly 100 million unique TCR beta sequences and 276 Gb of sequence data. Approximately 300 gigabases of sequencing data and 91 million or so unique TCR sequences made up an early release that covered approximately 620 HLA-typed donors. Among the approximately 430 genotyped donors, approximately 77% belonged to the genetic ancestry cluster associated with self-reported Caucasian donors. The aim of the study was to test whether cataloging public T cell receptors could identify signatures of past pathogen exposure. Using immunosequencing, the study profiled T cell repertoires from around 680 subjects and related those repertoires to cytomegalovirus serostatus. Along with the roughly 710-subject first cohort, a separate validation cohort of around 110 different subjects was used. To predict cytomegalovirus infection status, the study brought together high-throughput TCR immunosequencing, statistical association of individual TCRs with disease status, and machine learning. A later analysis re-examined previously published TCR beta repertoires from 610 or so donors and added high-resolution HLA genotyping to investigate patterns of TCR occurrence. In the later analysis, no new phenotypic data were used to find candidate immune exposures; instead, reliance was placed on TCR beta sequences and their occurrence across donors. In an earlier analysis of over 550 of the donors, high-throughput TCR beta sequencing was used to judge whether each TCR beta V gene segment behaved as functional or pseudogenic. Donor age, sex, ethnicity and CMV serostatus were collected together with the repertoire data. In a later genetic analysis, genome-wide SNP genotypes for about three fifths of the roughly 670 donors were used, and that subset was treated as a discovery cohort. All discovery cohort repertoires had been generated on a single sequencing platform. Both class I and class II loci were covered by HLA typing, at four-digit resolution. Typing coverage differed by locus: A, B, C, DRB1 and DQB1 were typed in roughly 629-640 donors, DQA1 in about 510, DPA1 in 600 to 610, and DPB1 in about 450. Several DR-DQ haplotypes were handled as single units for association and clustering because linkage in the cohort was strong. Among some 400 genotyped donors of the cohort, an average of roughly 240,000 unique TCR beta nucleotide sequences were sequenced per donor, 15% to 20% of them non-productive.

The protocol used for the library was the immunoSEQ multiplex PCR assay. A mixture of 60 forward primers for TCR Vbeta segments and 13 reverse primers for TCR Jbeta segments was used in the multiplex PCR. A multiplex PCR assay on genomic DNA amplified the CDR3 region of rearranged TCR beta genes. The Illumina HiSeq System was used to sequence the amplified TCR beta libraries as 87-base-pair reads. Under the source paper's analysis protocol: Across the 700 or so repertoires, a later analysis counted 75 million to 90 million unique TCR beta chains, roughly 11 million of which were shared by at least two donors. A nearest-neighbor algorithm error-corrected the raw reads and collapsed the reads into unique sequences, merging closely related sequences to remove PCR and sequencing errors. Alignment of CDR3 sequences to IMGT reference sequences was used to assign V, D and J gene segments. For a sequence to be retained, a match of at least six nucleotides to both a V gene segment and a J gene segment was required. A rearrangement counted as productive if the CDR3 had no stop codons and remained in frame with V and J, and every other rearrangement counted as non-productive. Following IMGT convention, CDR3 was defined as the stretch from the second conserved V-encoded cysteine to the conserved J-encoded phenylalanine. The earlier analysis of approximately 500 of the donors excluded sequences that lacked an unambiguous match to a single V gene segment. An earlier analysis of several hundred of the donors called V segments functional above 56.7% productive rearrangements and segregating when the between-donor standard deviation exceeded 5%. A statistical classification framework was built for diagnosing cytomegalovirus status from the catalog of TCR beta chain sequences. In a later analysis, TCR nucleotide sequences were compared against IMGT/GENE-DB human TR gene sequences so that V and J genes could be assigned. Using the TCRdist pipeline, a later analysis assigned CDR3 sequences along with most-parsimonious VDJ recombination scenarios. A later analysis defined each TCR beta chain by its CDR3 amino acid sequence plus V-gene family, and excluded reads lacking a unique V-gene family. As a way to deal with suspected cross-contamination and a sequencing artifact, a later analysis dropped roughly 600 nucleotide sequences that were highly shared and had low generation probability. In a later analysis, a clonal expansion index was calculated for each public chain from normalized within-repertoire ranks of inferred template counts. A later analysis computed generation probabilities with a VDJ recombination model fitted to out-of-frame rearrangements, and checked the results against IGoR. Hypergeometric tests were used in a later analysis to score TCR-TCR, TCR-HLA and TCR-CMV co-occurrence, with a repertoire-size bias correction applied to the TCR pairs. In a later analysis, false discovery rates were estimated by permuting HLA or CMV assignments 20 times. In a later analysis, co-occurring TCRs were grouped using DBSCAN, and TCRdist sequence similarity was added for clustering within HLA-allele-positive subsets. Repertoires with fewer than 30,000 or more than 120,000 public chains were left out of co-occurrence clustering, as were four to six repertoires with anomalous nucleotide sharing. This immuneACCESS table, as held by TCRdb, lists in-frame sequences with V and J called but not all clones. Of the missing ones, under half trace to an unresolved V gene in checked studies; the others have no known cause. V and J calls plus clone size are reproduced from that table; the DNA served to infer D and trimming. The sample data list 110,000 or so clones, and 67% of these were observed just once. 7.5% to 9% of the sample goes to the ten largest clones.

The cohort was made up of approximately 670 healthy bone marrow donors. At the time of sampling, all cohort members were nominally healthy, though unrecorded immune exposures were likely present. The donor was CMV seropositive and was included in the group of some 290 seropositive cohort members. A peripheral blood sample was provided by each donor, and peripheral blood mononuclear cells were used for TCR beta sequencing. Genomic DNA was extracted from the blood cell samples with the Qiagen DNeasy Blood Extraction Kit. Points the paper makes about the study in general: Presence/absence analyses assumed roughly uniform sequencing depth across donors, an assumption that may not hold. Only TCR beta chains were sequenced in this cohort, and the absence of alpha or paired-chain data limited detectable features. The authors suggested that the approach could potentially be generalized to other disease states and immunological phenotypes. Immune exposure information for the cohort was limited to CMV serostatus. In a later analysis, the rate of TCR association differed among HLA loci, with DRB1 alleles having the most associated TCRs and HLA-C alleles having the fewest. Several of the top co-occurrence clusters appeared to be linked to parvovirus B19, influenza, CMV and Epstein-Barr virus, according to a later analysis. When HLA alleles, especially DR and DQ, strongly co-occurred, TCR associations were difficult to assign to individual alleles. A cluster of highly shared sequence variants was judged likely to be a technical artifact of the sequencing pipeline. In an earlier analysis of around 600 of the donors, most TCR beta V segments were observed in productive rearrangements about 87% or about 30% of the time, broadly matching IMGT annotations. Specific HLA alleles were associated with 15,000 to 20,000 TCR beta sequences at a false discovery rate of 0.05 in a later analysis. A further reported finding was that TCR beta sequences accurately predicted the HLA-A and HLA-B alleles for most subjects in the first cohort. Linkage disequilibrium might explain the correlated functional status among segregating V segments, but an unknown experimental factor could not be excluded. In vitro tests confirmed that a few of the cytomegalovirus-associated TCR beta chains recognize cytomegalovirus antigens. Because counts were too low, 15 to 20 rarely observed V segments, including chromosome 9 orphons, were left out of the earlier analysis of roughly 600 of the donors. Most TCR sequences were observed very rarely across donors, whereas some public TCRs were present in many individuals. A later genetic analysis associated a missense DCLRE1C variant with V-gene and J-gene trimming of TCR beta chains, and an independent cohort replicated the association. In a later analysis, HLA-associated TCR beta chains were found to be more clonally expanded and to have lower generation probabilities than equally common non-associated chains. Compared with the approximately 720-donor mean, donors in an Asian-associated ancestry cluster had fewer N-insertions in productive TCRs, according to a later genetic analysis. In the study, 150 to 200 TCR beta chains were listed as associated with cytomegalovirus. The classifier was reported to diagnose cytomegalovirus status with high specificity and sensitivity in both the original and validation cohorts. In a later analysis, most CMV-associated TCR beta chains were found to appear HLA-restricted, with HLA associations seemingly driven largely by CMV exposure. Because HLA typing was missing for some donors at each locus, association tests included only the typed subset.

In regard to this clone: The antigen this receptor binds is unknown. No much larger clonotype is one base removed from it; base qualities were not supplied.

Material: PBMCs. The TCR originated in a man in his late teens or twenties in good health and CMV-seropositive.

The CDR3 reads as follows: CASSYSQGGYEQYF. In nucleotides, the sequence is TGTGCCAGCAGTTACTCTCAGGGAGGTTACGAGCAGTACTTC. Recombination connected TRBV6-5 to TRBJ2-7; the D segment could be TRBD2, given 6 matching bases. V is cut by 0 bases and J by 4 bases, and the space between the germline ends is 10 bases. Spanning cysteine to phenylalanine, the CDR3 consists of 14 amino acids. The kept DNA is CDR3 alone, 42 bases in frame from the first base. Sequences MNHEY (CDR1) and SVGAGI (CDR2) are obtained from the germline V gene.